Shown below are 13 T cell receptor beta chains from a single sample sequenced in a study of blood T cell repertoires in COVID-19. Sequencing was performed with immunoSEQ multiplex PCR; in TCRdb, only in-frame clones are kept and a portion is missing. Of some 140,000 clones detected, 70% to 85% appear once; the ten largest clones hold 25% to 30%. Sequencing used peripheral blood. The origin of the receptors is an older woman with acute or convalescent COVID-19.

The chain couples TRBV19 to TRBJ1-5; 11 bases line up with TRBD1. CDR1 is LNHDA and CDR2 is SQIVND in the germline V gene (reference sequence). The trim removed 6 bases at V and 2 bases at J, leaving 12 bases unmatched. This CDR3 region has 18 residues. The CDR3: CASRTGTGGPLRNQPQHF. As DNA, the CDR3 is TGTGCCAGTAGGACCGGGACAGGGGGTCCATTACGCAATCAGCCCCAGCATTTT.

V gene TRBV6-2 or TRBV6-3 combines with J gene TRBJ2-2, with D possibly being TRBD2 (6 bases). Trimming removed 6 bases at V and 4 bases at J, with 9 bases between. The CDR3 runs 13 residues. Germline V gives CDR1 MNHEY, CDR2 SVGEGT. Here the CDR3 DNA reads TGTGCCAGCAGCCTGGGGGGCACCGGGGAGCTGTTTTTT. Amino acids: CASSLGGTGELFF.

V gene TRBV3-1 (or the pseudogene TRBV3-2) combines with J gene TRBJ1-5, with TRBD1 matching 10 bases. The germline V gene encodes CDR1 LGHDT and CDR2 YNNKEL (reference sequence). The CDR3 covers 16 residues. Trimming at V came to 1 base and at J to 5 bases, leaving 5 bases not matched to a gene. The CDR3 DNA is TGTGCCAGCAGCCAAGGGTTGACAGGGGGCTATCAGCCCCAGCATTTT. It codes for CASSQGLTGGYQPQHF.

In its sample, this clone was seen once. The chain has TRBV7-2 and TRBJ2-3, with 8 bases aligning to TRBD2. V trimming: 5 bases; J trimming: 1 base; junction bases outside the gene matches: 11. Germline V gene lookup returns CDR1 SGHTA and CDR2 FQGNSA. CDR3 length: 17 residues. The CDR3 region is CASSPGPGGVRTDTQYF. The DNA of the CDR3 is TGTGCCAGCAGCCCAGGCCCCGGGGGGGTACGCACAGATACGCAGTATTTT.

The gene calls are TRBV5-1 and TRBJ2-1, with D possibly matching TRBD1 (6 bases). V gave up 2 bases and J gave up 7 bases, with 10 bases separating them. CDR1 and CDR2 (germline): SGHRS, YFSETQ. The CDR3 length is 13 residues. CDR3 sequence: CASSLQGMNEQFF. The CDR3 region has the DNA TGCGCCAGCAGCTTACAGGGCATGAATGAGCAGTTCTTC.

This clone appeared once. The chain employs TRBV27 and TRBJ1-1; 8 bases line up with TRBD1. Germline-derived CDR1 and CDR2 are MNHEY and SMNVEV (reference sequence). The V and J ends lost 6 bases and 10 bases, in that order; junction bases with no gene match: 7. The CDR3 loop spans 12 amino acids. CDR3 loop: CASSNQGARAFF. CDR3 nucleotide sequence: TGTGCCAGCAGCAACCAGGGGGCGCGAGCTTTCTTT.

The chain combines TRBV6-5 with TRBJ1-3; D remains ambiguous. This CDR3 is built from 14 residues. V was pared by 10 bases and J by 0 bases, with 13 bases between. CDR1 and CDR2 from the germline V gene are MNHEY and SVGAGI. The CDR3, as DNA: TGTGCCACCAGCCCCAGTTACTCTGGAAACACCATATATTTT. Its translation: CATSPSYSGNTIYF.

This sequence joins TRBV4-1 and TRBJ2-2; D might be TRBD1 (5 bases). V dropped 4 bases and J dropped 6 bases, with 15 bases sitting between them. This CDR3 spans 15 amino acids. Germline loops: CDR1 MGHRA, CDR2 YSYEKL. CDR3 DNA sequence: TGCGCCAGCAGCCTTGGGTATGCAGGGCCCGGGGAGCTGTTTTTT. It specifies CASSLGYAGPGELFF.

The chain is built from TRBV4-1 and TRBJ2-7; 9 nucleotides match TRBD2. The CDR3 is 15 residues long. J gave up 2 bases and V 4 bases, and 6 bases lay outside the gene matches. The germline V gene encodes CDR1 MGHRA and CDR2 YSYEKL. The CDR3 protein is CASSRQTSGAYEQYV. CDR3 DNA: TGCGCCAGCAGCCGTCAGACTAGCGGCGCCTACGAGCAGTACGTC.

The CDR3 loop is CASSLGTDEAFF. DNA of the CDR3: TGTGCCAGCAGTCTCGGGACAGATGAAGCTTTCTTT. The V and J genes are TRBV28 and TRBJ1-1; the match to TRBD1 covers 7 bases. This CDR3 has 12 amino acids. V dropped 5 bases and J dropped 7; count of bases not matched to a gene: 4. Germline values: CDR1 MDHEN, CDR2 SYDVKM.

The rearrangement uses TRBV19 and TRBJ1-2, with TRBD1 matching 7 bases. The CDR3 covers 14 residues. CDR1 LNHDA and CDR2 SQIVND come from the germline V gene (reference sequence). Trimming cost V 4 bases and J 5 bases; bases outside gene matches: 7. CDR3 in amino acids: CASSTSDRVYGYTF. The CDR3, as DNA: TGTGCCAGTAGTACCTCTGACAGGGTATATGGCTACACCTTC.

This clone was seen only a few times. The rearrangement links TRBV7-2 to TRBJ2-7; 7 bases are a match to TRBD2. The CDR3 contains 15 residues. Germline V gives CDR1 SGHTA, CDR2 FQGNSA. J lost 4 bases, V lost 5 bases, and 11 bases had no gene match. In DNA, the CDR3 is TGTGCCAGCAGCCCCGGAACGGGGGGACCGTACGAGCAGTACGTC. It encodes CASSPGTGGPYEQYV.

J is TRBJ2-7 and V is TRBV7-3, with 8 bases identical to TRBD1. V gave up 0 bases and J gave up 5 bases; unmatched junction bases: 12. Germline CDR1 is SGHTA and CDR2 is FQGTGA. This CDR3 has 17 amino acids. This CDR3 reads CASSLTPAGQGLHEQYF. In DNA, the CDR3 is TGTGCCAGCAGCTTAACACCAGCCGGACAGGGTCTCCACGAGCAGTACTTC. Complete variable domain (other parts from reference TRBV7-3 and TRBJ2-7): GAGVSQTPSNKVTEKGKYVELRCDPISGHTALYWYRQSLGQGPEFLIYFQGTGAADDSGLPNDRFFAVRPEGSVSTLKIQRTERGDSAVYLCASSLTPAGQGLHEQYFGPGTRLTVT.